The 13 T cell receptor beta chains given below trace back to one sample, sequenced in a study of T cell repertoires in cytomegalovirus infection (dated by TCRdb to about 2019). The label giving this sample's treatment or condition can be read as: in vitro stimulation with specific CMV peptide epitopes to enrich CMV-specific T cells. The sequencing machine was an Illumina HiSeq 1500. TCRdb's own reprocessing of the public reads used fastp at Q25 and MiXCR and kept productive beta chains. For every CDR3 protein sequence, its rows merge into one entry that carries the most common genes and DNA. The sample includes fewer than 1,000,000 distinct CDR3 sequences, with roughly a third observed a single time. 13% of the sample goes to the ten largest clones. For these TCRs, the target antigens are not known. The input for sequencing was cultured CD8+ T cells from PBMCs, taken from culture after CMV antigen stimulation. The receptors originated from a human donor in good health (CMV status not recorded). Some clones in this sample may be carry-over from other donors' samples.

About this clonotype itself: It may be a read error: a sequence one base away is much more abundant. The genes are TRBV7-8 and TRBJ2-7; 11 nucleotides line up with TRBD1. The CDR3 covers 15 residues. Looked up from germline, CDR1 is SGHVS and CDR2 is FQNEAQ. CDR3 in amino acids: CANSPGTGGPYEQYF. CDR3 DNA sequence: TGTGCCAACAGCCCCGGGACAGGGGGACCCTACGAGCAGTACTTC.

This clonotype was seen only a few times. CDR3 region: CASSYLRDREAEAFF. Here the CDR3 DNA reads TGTGCCAGCAGCTACCTCCGGGACAGGGAAGCTGAAGCTTTCTTT. This chain connects TRBV6-5 to TRBJ1-1; TRBD1 matches 9 bases. The trim removed 6 bases at V and 6 bases at J, leaving 11 bases unmatched. From germline, CDR1 is MNHEY and CDR2 SVGAGI. The CDR3 contains 15 residues.

This clonotype was detected a few times. J is TRBJ2-1 and V is TRBV5-1, with 12 positions matching TRBD2. The junction had 6 bases not matched to a gene; V was cut back by 0 bases and J by 2 bases. The CDR3 loop spans 18 amino acids. Germline V gene sequence: CDR1 SGHRS, CDR2 YFSETQ. This CDR3 is CASSLAGLAGPPYNEQFF. CDR3 nucleotide sequence: TGCGCCAGCAGCTTGGCTGGACTAGCGGGGCCCCCCTACAATGAGCAGTTCTTC.

This rearrangement joins TRBV7-3 to TRBJ2-1; the match to TRBD1 covers 8 bases. Germline V gene sequence: CDR1 SGHTA, CDR2 FQGTGA. The CDR3 consists of 14 residues. V trimming: 5 bases; J trimming: 8 bases; junction bases outside the gene matches: 8. The CDR3 region is CASSDGQGWDEQFF. As DNA, the CDR3 is TGTGCCAGCAGCGACGGACAGGGATGGGATGAGCAGTTCTTC. Drawing the rest from reference TRBV7-3 and TRBJ2-1, the complete variable domain is GAGVSQTPSNKVTEKGKYVELRCDPISGHTALYWYRQSLGQGPEFLIYFQGTGAADDSGLPNDRFFAVRPEGSVSTLKIQRTERGDSAVYLCASSDGQGWDEQFFGPGTRLTVL.

A word on this clonotype: This may be a read error, as it is one base from a much larger clone. The J gene is TRBJ1-5, the V gene TRBV7-2; D may be TRBD1 (6 bases). The CDR3 contains 15 residues. Between the trimmed V and J ends, which lost 0 bases and 4 bases, there was a span of 10 bases. Per the germline V gene, CDR1 is SGHTA and CDR2 is FQGNSA. In DNA, the CDR3 is TGTACCAGCAGCTTAGCGGGGGGCCAGAATCAGCCCCAGCATTTT. Encoded protein: CTSSLAGGQNQPQHF.

This clonotype occurred once. At one end the junction does not follow the germline gene, possibly because of a read error. The chain joins TRBV5-1 to TRBJ1-2; no definite D call. The CDR3 is made up of 11 amino acids. Germline assignment: CDR1 SGHRS and CDR2 YFSETQ. CDR3 sequence: CASSLASGYIF. DNA of the CDR3: TGCGCCAGCAGCTTGGCGAGTGGCTACATCTTC.

This clonotype has just a few counts. The CDR3 DNA reads TGCAGTGCCCCTGAGCTAGCGGGGGGTTATACGCAGTATTTT. It codes for CSAPELAGGYTQYF. This chain uses TRBV20-1 with TRBJ2-3; 11 nucleotides align to TRBD2. The V segment lost 6 bases and the J segment 7 bases; nucleotides outside the gene matches: 9. This CDR3 has 14 amino acids. Germline lookup yields CDR1 DFQATT and CDR2 SNEGSKA (reference sequence).

As concerns this clonotype: Mismatch with germline at one junction end may stem from a read error. The chain is built from TRBV9 and TRBJ1-1, with D hard to call. There are 11 residues in the CDR3. Germline lookup yields CDR1 SGDLS and CDR2 YYNGEE. The CDR3 coding sequence is TGTGCCACCAGCGCCCGGACCGAAGCTTTCTTT. Protein product: CATSARTEAFF.

The V and J genes are TRBV12-3 or TRBV12-4 and TRBJ2-7, with D possibly being TRBD2 (6 bases). V was clipped by 7 bases and J by 5 bases, with 12 bases between them. The CDR3 extends over 12 amino acids. CDR3 protein: CASTLGGHEQYF. For the CDR3, the DNA is TGTGCCAGCACCTTGGGGGGTCACGAGCAGTACTTC.

The genes are TRBV4-1 and TRBJ2-3; D assignment may be TRBD1 or TRBD2 (5 bases each). This CDR3 is 14 amino acids long. Germline V lookup: CDR1 MGHRA, CDR2 YSYEKL. V was pared by 4 bases and J by 6 bases, with 14 bases between. Here the CDR3 reads CASSRRGTPDTQYF. The CDR3 nucleotides read TGCGCCAGCAGCCGCAGAGGGACCCCCGATACGCAGTATTTT.

Details on this clonotype: Germline and junction disagree at one end, which may indicate a read error. The rearrangement joins TRBV5-3 to TRBJ1-1, with D possibly being TRBD1 (5 bases). TRBV5-3 is known as an ORF, though its function is uncertain. CDR3 length: 12 residues. The CDR3 protein is CASSFGTEEAFF. For the CDR3, the DNA is TGTGCCAGCAGCTTTGGGACGGAGGAAGCTTTCTTT.

This clonotype has just a few counts. The rearrangement links TRBV20-1 to TRBJ2-5, with TRBD2 matching over 8 bases. CDR1 and CDR2 from the germline V gene are DFQATT and SNEGSKA (reference sequence). J was trimmed by 5 bases and V by 2 bases; bases with no gene match: 4. The CDR3 has 13 residues. CDR3 sequence: CSARRRGVETQYF. CDR3 in DNA: TGCAGTGCTAGAAGGCGGGGGGTCGAGACCCAGTACTTC.

There are a few counts of this clonotype. V is TRBV27 and J is TRBJ2-1; D is perhaps TRBD1 (5 bases). Germline loops: CDR1 MNHEY, CDR2 SMNVEV (reference sequence). This CDR3 region has 15 residues. The ends were cut back, 3 bases at V and 0 bases at J, with 9 bases in the middle. The chain's CDR3 is CASSFQGVSYNEQFF. CDR3 sequence (DNA): TGTGCCAGCAGTTTTCAGGGTGTCTCCTACAATGAGCAGTTCTTC.